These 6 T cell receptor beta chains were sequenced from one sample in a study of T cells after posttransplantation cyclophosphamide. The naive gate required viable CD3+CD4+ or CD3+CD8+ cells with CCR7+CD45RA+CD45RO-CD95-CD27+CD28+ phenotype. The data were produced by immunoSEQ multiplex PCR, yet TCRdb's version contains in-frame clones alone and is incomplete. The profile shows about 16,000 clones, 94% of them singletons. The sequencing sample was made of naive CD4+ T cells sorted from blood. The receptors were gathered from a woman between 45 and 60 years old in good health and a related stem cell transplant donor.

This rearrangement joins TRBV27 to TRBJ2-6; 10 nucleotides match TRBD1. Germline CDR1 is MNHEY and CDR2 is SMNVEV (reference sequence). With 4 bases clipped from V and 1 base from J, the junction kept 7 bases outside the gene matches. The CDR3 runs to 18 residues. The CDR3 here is CASSSPRTGGSGANVLTF. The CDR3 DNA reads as TGTGCCAGCAGTTCCCCCCGGACAGGGGGGTCTGGGGCCAACGTCCTGACTTTC.

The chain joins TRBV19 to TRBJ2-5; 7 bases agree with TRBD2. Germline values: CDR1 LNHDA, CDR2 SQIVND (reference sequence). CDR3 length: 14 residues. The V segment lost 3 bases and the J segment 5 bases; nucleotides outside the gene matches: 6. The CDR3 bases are TGTGCCAGTAGTATGACCATGGGGGGGGAGACCCAGTACTTC. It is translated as CASSMTMGGETQYF. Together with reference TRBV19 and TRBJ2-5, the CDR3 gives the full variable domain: DGGITQSPKYLFRKEGQNVTLSCEQNLNHDAMYWYRQDPGQGLRLIYYSQIVNDFQKGDIAEGYSVSREKKESFPLTVTSAQKNPTAFYLCASSMTMGGETQYFGPGTRLLVL.

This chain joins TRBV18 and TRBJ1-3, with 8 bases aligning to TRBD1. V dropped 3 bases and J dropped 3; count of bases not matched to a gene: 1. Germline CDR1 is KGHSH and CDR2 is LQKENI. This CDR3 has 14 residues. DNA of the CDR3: TGTGCCAGCTCACCCGGACAGGGTGGAAACACCATATATTTT. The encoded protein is CASSPGQGGNTIYF. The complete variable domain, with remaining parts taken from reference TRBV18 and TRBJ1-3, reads NAGVMQNPRHLVRRRGQEARLRCSPMKGHSHVYWYRQLPEEGLKFMVYLQKENIIDESGMPKERFSAEFPKEGPSILRIQQVVRGDSAAYFCASSPGQGGNTIYFGEGSWLTVV.

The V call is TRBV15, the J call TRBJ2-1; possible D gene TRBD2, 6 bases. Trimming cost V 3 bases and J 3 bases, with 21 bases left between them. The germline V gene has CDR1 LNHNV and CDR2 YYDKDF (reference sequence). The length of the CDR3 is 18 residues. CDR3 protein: CATSRGGLARPNYNEQFF. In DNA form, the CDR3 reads TGTGCCACCAGCAGGGGGGGTCTAGCGCGGCCGAACTACAATGAGCAGTTCTTC.

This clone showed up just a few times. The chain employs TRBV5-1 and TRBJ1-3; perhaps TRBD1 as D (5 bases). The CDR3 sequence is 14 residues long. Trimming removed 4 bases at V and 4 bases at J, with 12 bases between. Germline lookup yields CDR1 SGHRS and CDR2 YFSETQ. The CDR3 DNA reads TGCGCCAGCAGCATAGGGGCGCGGGGAAACACCATATATTTT. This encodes CASSIGARGNTIYF.

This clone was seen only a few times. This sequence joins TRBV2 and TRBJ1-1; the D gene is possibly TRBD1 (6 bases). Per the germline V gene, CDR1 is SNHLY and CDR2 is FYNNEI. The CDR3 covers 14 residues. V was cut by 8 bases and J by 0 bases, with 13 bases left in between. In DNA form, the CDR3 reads TGTGCCAGCGACGAACAGGGCCTGAACACTGAAGCTTTCTTT. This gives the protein CASDEQGLNTEAFF.